This T cell receptor (beta chain) stems from a study of blood T cell repertoires in COVID-19. Repertoires were generated with immunoSEQ multiplex PCR, while TCRdb's copy carries only in-frame clones and drops some. The sample holds 150,000 to 200,000 clones; around 80% are singletons and the top ten take about 15%. The CDR3 loop spans 15 amino acids. CDR1 LNHDA and CDR2 SQIVND come from the germline V gene (reference sequence). Trimming removed 3 bases at V and 2 bases at J, with 11 bases between. The chain has TRBV19 and TRBJ2-1; TRBD2 is a possible D gene (5 bases). This sequence originates from a woman between 50 and 59 years old with acute COVID-19. Sequenced material: PBMCs or T cells enriched from blood (not recorded which). The CDR3 sequence is CASSMDSRPYNEQFF. The DNA for the CDR3 is TGTGCCAGTAGTATGGACTCACGTCCCTACAATGAGCAGTTCTTC.